Following are 20 T cell receptor beta chains from one sample sequenced in a study of control samples from healthy donors and cancer patients (TCRdb year 2020). Library preparation employed the immunoSEQ multiplex PCR assay. TCRdb retrieved this table from immuneACCESS and kept in-frame rearrangements only. Not all clones are present; in checked studies, unresolved V genes account for under half, and no reason is known for the remainder. The sample table contains tens of thousands of clones; only one count was recorded for about nine tenths of them. The ten largest make up about 4% of the sample. Sequencing was done on a sample of blood. The receptors stem from a woman under 30 in good health.

The chain uses TRBV9 and TRBJ2-3; D unresolved. Per the germline V gene, CDR1 is SGDLS and CDR2 is YYNGEE. The CDR3 length is 15 residues. Trimming removed 5 bases from V and 1 base from J, with 14 bases in between. The CDR3 sequence is CASSELGYGTDTQYF. The CDR3 coding sequence is TGTGCCAGCAGTGAACTGGGTTACGGCACAGATACGCAGTATTTT.

This chain connects TRBV5-4 to TRBJ2-1; D remains unclear. Trimming shortened V by 4 bases and J by 3 bases, and 2 bases separated the two germline ends. Germline CDR1 is SGHNT and CDR2 is YYREEE (reference sequence). This CDR3 has 11 amino acids. CDR3 nucleotides: TGTGCCAGCAGCGTCTACAATGAGCAGTTCTTC. It encodes CASSVYNEQFF.

The V and J genes are TRBV9 and TRBJ1-1; unclear D gene. Germline V gene sequence: CDR1 SGDLS, CDR2 YYNGEE. The CDR3 has 13 amino acids. Trimming cost V 1 base and J 3 bases, with 7 bases left between them. CDR3 sequence (DNA): TGTGCCAGCAGCGTACAATCCTACACTGAAGCTTTCTTT. It codes for CASSVQSYTEAFF.

The gene calls are TRBV2 and TRBJ1-6; 12 positions agree with TRBD1. Germline V gives CDR1 SNHLY, CDR2 FYNNEI. This CDR3 has 19 amino acids. V shed 2 bases and J 11 bases; nucleotides not matched to a gene: 16. The CDR3 reads CASSERDRGPGVGRPPLHF. CDR3 in DNA: TGTGCCAGCAGTGAAAGGGACAGGGGGCCGGGGGTTGGTCGGCCACCCCTCCACTTT.

V gene TRBV6-5 combines with J gene TRBJ1-2; no clear D gene. Germline loops: CDR1 MNHEY, CDR2 SVGAGI. V shed 1 base and J shed 0 bases, with 9 bases lying between them. This CDR3 contains 15 residues. In DNA form, the CDR3 reads TGTGCCAGCAGTTACTACGGGTCAGCTAACTATGGCTACACCTTC. Translated: CASSYYGSANYGYTF.

This sequence joins TRBV7-9 and TRBJ1-1; no definite D call. The CDR3 consists of 14 residues. Looked up from germline, CDR1 is SEHNR and CDR2 is FQNEAQ (reference sequence). V lost 2 bases to trimming and J lost 1 base, with 8 bases between them. DNA of the CDR3: TGTGCCAGCAGCTTATTTGTCCAGAACACTGAAGCTTTCTTT. It translates to CASSLFVQNTEAFF.

The CDR3 is CATSRETGNTEAFF. CDR3 bases: TGTGCCACCAGCAGAGAAACAGGGAACACTGAAGCTTTCTTT. The genes are TRBV15 and TRBJ1-1; possible D gene TRBD1, 5 bases. CDR3 length equals 14 residues. The germline V gene has CDR1 LNHNV and CDR2 YYDKDF (reference sequence). Trimming stripped 0 bases from V and 1 base from J, with 6 bases between.

The V and J genes are TRBV27 and TRBJ1-1; no firm D call. This CDR3 is built from 13 residues. The V and J ends lost 2 bases and 6 bases respectively, with 10 bases between them. Per the germline V gene, CDR1 is MNHEY and CDR2 is SMNVEV (reference sequence). The CDR3 here is CASSLEQSAEAFF. The CDR3 bases are TGTGCCAGCAGTTTAGAGCAGAGCGCTGAAGCTTTCTTT.

The chain recombines TRBV19 with TRBJ2-5; D perhaps matches TRBD1 (6 bases). Germline V gene data show CDR1 as LNHDA and CDR2 as SQIVND (reference sequence). The CDR3 length is 13 residues. V gave up 4 bases and J gave up 5 bases, with 11 bases separating them. CDR3 protein: CASSTGAGETQYF. The CDR3 region has the DNA TGTGCCAGTAGTACAGGGGCTGGGGAGACCCAGTACTTC.

The V and J genes are TRBV12-3 or TRBV12-4 and TRBJ2-5; D is unresolved. CDR3 length: 12 residues. The V end was cut by 7 bases, the J end by 1 base, with 7 bases between. CDR3 nucleotide sequence: TGTGCCAGCACCTTCTCCCAAGAGACCCAGTACTTC. Amino acids: CASTFSQETQYF.

The rearrangement uses TRBV6-1 and TRBJ2-1; 8 bases match TRBD2. The J segment lost 8 bases and the V segment lost 2 bases, leaving 14 bases of the junction unmatched. The CDR3 contains 17 residues. Germline V gene sequence: CDR1 MNHNS, CDR2 SASEGT. CDR3 sequence reads: CASSEKAAGGAIDEQFF. Written as DNA, the CDR3 is TGTGCCAGCAGTGAAAAGGCGGCGGGGGGCGCGATAGATGAGCAGTTCTTC.

The chain joins TRBV6-1 to TRBJ2-1; the D call may be TRBD1 or TRBD2 (6 bases each). Trimming left V 2 bases short and J 8 bases short, with 19 bases between. CDR3 size: 16 residues. The germline V gene has CDR1 MNHNS and CDR2 SASEGT. This chain's CDR3 is CASSESRGLDSDEQFF. The CDR3 coding sequence is TGTGCCAGCAGTGAAAGTCGGGGGCTCGATTCCGATGAGCAGTTCTTC.

V usage is TRBV6-5 and J usage is TRBJ1-6, with 8 nucleotides matching TRBD1. Per germline, CDR1 MNHEY and CDR2 SVGAGI. This CDR3 spans 12 amino acids. V lost 8 bases, J lost 7 bases, and 1 base stayed unmatched. The CDR3 loop reads CASSGGNSPLHF. The CDR3 DNA reads TGTGCCAGCTCAGGGGGCAATTCACCCCTCCACTTT.

The rearrangement links TRBV12-5 to TRBJ1-1; 8 nucleotides line up with TRBD1. The germline V gene has CDR1 LGHNT and CDR2 FRNRAP. This CDR3 spans 17 amino acids. J gave up 2 bases and V 1 base, and 9 bases lay outside the gene matches. The CDR3 nucleotides are TGTGCTAGTGGTTTGGGCACAACAGGGGGGGGTAACACTGAAGCTTTCTTT. It encodes CASGLGTTGGGNTEAFF.

The gene calls are TRBV5-1 and TRBJ1-3, with unresolved D. The V gene lost 1 base and the J gene lost 0 bases, with 11 bases spanning the gap. Germline loops: CDR1 SGHRS, CDR2 YFSETQ. CDR3 length: 16 residues. CDR3 residues: CASSLLEKSSGNTIYF. The CDR3 DNA follows: TGCGCCAGCAGCTTGTTAGAGAAGTCCTCTGGAAACACCATATATTTT.

V gene TRBV7-9 combines with J gene TRBJ2-3; D tentatively fits TRBD1 or TRBD2 (5 bases each). CDR1 is SEHNR, CDR2 FQNEAQ, per germline (reference sequence). Trimming removed 1 base from V and 2 bases from J, with 10 bases in between. This CDR3 has 15 residues. CDR3 bases: TGTGCCAGCAGCTTAGTTGAGGGACCCACAGATACGCAGTATTTT. Its protein is CASSLVEGPTDTQYF.

The chain recombines TRBV6-5 with TRBJ2-7; no firm D call. The CDR3 has 11 residues. The germline CDR1 and CDR2 sequences are MNHEY and SVGAGI. V was trimmed by 8 bases and J by 4 bases, leaving 9 bases between them. CDR3: CASRTRYEQYF. The CDR3 DNA sequence: TGTGCCAGCCGAACCAGATACGAGCAGTACTTC.

This sequence joins TRBV5-1 and TRBJ1-1; D ambiguous. Germline V gene sequence: CDR1 SGHRS, CDR2 YFSETQ. The V gene lost 3 bases and the J gene lost 3 bases, with 6 bases spanning the gap. This CDR3 is 12 amino acids long. In nucleotides, the CDR3 is TGCGCCAGCAGCTATGGGGACACTGAAGCTTTCTTT. Translated, it gives CASSYGDTEAFF.

This sequence joins TRBV5-1 and TRBJ2-7, with 9 bases identical to TRBD1. Unmatched junction bases numbered 5, after V lost 4 bases and J lost 6 bases. The CDR3 runs 13 residues. Germline CDR1 and CDR2: SGHRS and YFSETQ. Here the CDR3 DNA reads TGCGCCAGCAGCGCGGGACAGGGTCTCGAGCAGTACTTC. Translation gives CASSAGQGLEQYF.

This rearrangement joins TRBV10-3 to TRBJ1-1; weak D call: TRBD1 (5 bases). Germline V gene data show CDR1 as ENHRY and CDR2 as SYGVKD. Trimming removed 6 bases at V and 0 bases at J, with 14 bases between. The CDR3 runs to 15 residues. The CDR3 region has the DNA TGTGCCATCAGCTCGGGGGTTCCAATGAACACTGAAGCTTTCTTT. It codes for CAISSGVPMNTEAFF.